This T cell receptor (beta chain) was identified during a study of response to subunit inactivated influenza vaccine. Study results and caveats: That few new T cells are recruited by each seasonal influenza vaccination was the authors' suggestion.

Deletions cut 6 bases from V and 2 bases from J, with 13 bases between. This CDR3 spans 14 amino acids. Germline CDR1 and CDR2: MNHEY and SVGEGT. One entry per CDR3 protein results from TCRdb running MiXCR on the RT-PCR reads. The sample holds approximately 480,000 distinct CDR3 sequences, about a tenth seen once. Regarding this clonotype: Its antigen is unknown.

The sample in question was PBMCs from blood, obtained roughly 48 days after vaccination. The chain has TRBV6-2 or TRBV6-3 and TRBJ2-5, with D possibly TRBD2 on 5 matching bases. The source is a man between 45 and 60 years old who received an inactivated influenza vaccine. CDR3 sequence reads: CASRRDKLQETQYF. The CDR3 nucleotides are TGTGCCAGCAGACGGGATAAACTACAAGAGACCCAGTACTTC.